The clone carrying this TCR beta chain is a singleton in its sample. The antigen is unknown. The CDR3 spans 14 residues. The V gene end was trimmed by 3 bases and the J gene end by 7 bases; junction bases not matched to a gene: 7. In germline, CDR1 is DFQATT, CDR2 SNEGSKA (reference sequence). The entry originates in a study of T cell responses to AZD1222 COVID-19 vaccine. Findings of the study overall: Sampling that yielded the repertoires occurred only after the peak T cell response.

Clones were sequenced by immunoSEQ multiplex PCR, and TCRdb holds only the in-frame ones, with some missing. Of some 160,000 clones listed, 87% are singletons. The source is an adult who received the AZD1222 COVID-19 vaccine. The starting material was peripheral blood, obtained 28 days after the second AZD1222 dose. V usage is TRBV20-1 and J usage is TRBJ2-2; 8 bases are shared with TRBD2. The CDR3 is CSASERGSDGELFF. CDR3 DNA: TGCAGTGCTAGTGAGCGGGGGTCAGACGGGGAGCTGTTTTTT.